This TCR beta chain was sequenced for a study of blood T cells in healthy people across ages. V was trimmed by 4 bases and J by 1 base, leaving 14 bases between them. The CDR3 has 15 amino acids. Using a J-beta primer mix together with a sample-barcoded 5' primer, a second PCR was run for roughly 7 to 12 cycles. Every cDNA was tagged by a template-switch adaptor with 12 random nucleotides. The study obtained at least 3 million CDR3-containing paired-end reads from every sample. One entry per CDR3 protein results from TCRdb running MiXCR on the 5' RACE reads. The sample has fewer than 800,000 distinct CDR3 sequences, 25% seen once; the top ten hold 9.4%. This same sample was also taken into another study, of T cells of mothers and their children.

Sequencing was done on a sample of blood. V usage is TRBV12-3 or TRBV12-4 and J usage is TRBJ2-7; D perhaps matches TRBD2 (5 bases). The TCR originated in a boy younger than 18 in good health. The DNA for the CDR3 is TGTGCCAGCAGTTATTCGGGCAGCGGTTCCTACGAGCAGTACTTC. Protein: CASSYSGSGSYEQYF.